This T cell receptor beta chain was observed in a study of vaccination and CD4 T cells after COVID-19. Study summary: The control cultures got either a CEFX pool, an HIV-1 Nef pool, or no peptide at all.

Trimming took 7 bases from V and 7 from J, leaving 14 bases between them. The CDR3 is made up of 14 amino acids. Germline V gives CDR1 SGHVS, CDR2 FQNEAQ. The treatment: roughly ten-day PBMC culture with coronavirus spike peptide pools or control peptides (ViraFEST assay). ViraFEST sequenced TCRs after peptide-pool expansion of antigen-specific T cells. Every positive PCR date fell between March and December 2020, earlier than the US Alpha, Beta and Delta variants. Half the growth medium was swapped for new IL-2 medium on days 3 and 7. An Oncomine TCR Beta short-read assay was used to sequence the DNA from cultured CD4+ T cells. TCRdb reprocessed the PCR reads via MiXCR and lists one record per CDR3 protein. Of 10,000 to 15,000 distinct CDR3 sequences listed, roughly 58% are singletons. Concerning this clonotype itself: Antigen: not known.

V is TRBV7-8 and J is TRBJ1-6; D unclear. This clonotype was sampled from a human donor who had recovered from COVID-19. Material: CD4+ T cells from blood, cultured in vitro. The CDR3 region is CASNRLGSNSPLHF. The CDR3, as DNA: TGTGCCAGCAACCGACTTGGCAGCAATTCACCCCTCCACTTT.